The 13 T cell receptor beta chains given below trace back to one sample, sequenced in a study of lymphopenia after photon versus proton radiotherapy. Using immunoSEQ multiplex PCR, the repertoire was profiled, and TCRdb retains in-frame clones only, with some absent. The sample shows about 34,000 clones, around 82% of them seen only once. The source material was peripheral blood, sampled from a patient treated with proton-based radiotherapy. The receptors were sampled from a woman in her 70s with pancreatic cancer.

The DNA for the CDR3 is TGTGCCAGCAGCTTAGAACAGGGGGGCTACACCTTC. Its translation is CASSLEQGGYTF. This chain connects TRBV7-9 to TRBJ1-2, with 7 bases that match TRBD1. The V gene's germline CDR1 is SEHNR and CDR2 FQNEAQ (reference sequence). This CDR3 has 12 amino acids. V trimming: 1 base; J trimming: 8 bases; junction bases outside the gene matches: 1.

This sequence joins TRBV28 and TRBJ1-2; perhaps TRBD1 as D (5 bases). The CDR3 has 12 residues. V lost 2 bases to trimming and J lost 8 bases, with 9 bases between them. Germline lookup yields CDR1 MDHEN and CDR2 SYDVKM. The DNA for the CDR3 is TGTGCCAGCAGTTTACAGGGTCGGGGCTACACCTTC. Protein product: CASSLQGRGYTF.

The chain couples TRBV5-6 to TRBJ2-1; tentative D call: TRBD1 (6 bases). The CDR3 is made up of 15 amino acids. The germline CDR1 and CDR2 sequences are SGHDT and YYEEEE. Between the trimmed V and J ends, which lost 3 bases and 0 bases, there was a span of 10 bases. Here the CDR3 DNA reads TGTGCCAGCAGCTCATGGGGGCTCTCCTACAATGAGCAGTTCTTC. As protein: CASSSWGLSYNEQFF.

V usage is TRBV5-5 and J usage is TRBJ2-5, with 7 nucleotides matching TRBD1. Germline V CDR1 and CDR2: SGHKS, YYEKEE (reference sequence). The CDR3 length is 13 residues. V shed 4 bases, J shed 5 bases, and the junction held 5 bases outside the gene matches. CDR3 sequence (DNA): TGTGCCAGCAGCCTGACAGGGTCGGAGACCCAGTACTTC. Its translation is CASSLTGSETQYF.

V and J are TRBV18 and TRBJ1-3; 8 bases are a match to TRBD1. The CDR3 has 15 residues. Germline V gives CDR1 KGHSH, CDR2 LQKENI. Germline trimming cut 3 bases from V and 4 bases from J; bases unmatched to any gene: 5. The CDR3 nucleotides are TGTGCCAGCTCACCCCAGGGGGCGATCGGAAACACCATATATTTT. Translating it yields CASSPQGAIGNTIYF. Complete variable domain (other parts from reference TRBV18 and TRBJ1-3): NAGVMQNPRHLVRRRGQEARLRCSPMKGHSHVYWYRQLPEEGLKFMVYLQKENIIDESGMPKERFSAEFPKEGPSILRIQQVVRGDSAAYFCASSPQGAIGNTIYFGEGSWLTVV.

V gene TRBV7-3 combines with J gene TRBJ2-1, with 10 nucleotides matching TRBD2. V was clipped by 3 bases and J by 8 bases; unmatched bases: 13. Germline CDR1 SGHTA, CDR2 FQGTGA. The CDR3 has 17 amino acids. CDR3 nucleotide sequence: TGTGCCAGCAGCTTGTCGTCTAGCGGGAGTGAGGGCCATGAGCAGTTCTTC. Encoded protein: CASSLSSSGSEGHEQFF.

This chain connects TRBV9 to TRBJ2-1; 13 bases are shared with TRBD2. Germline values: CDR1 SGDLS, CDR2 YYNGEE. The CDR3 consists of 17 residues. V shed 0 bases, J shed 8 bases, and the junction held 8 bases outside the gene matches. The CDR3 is CASSVVSDGLAGDEQFF. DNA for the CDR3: TGTGCCAGCAGCGTAGTCAGTGATGGACTAGCGGGAGATGAGCAGTTCTTC.

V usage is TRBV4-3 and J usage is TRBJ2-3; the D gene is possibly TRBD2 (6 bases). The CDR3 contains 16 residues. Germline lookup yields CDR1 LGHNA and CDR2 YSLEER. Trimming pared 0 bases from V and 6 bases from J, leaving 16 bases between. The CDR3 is CASSQDYTRRVDTQYF. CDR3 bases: TGCGCCAGCAGCCAAGATTATACTAGGAGGGTTGATACGCAGTATTTT.

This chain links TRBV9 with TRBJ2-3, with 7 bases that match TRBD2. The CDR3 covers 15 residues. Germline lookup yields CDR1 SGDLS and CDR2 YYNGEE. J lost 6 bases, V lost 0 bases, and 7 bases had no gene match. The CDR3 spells CASSVVGEGSDTQYF. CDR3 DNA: TGTGCCAGCAGCGTAGTAGGGGAGGGTTCCGATACGCAGTATTTT.

The CDR3 protein is CASLKSGSNIQYF. CDR3 nucleotide sequence: TGTGCCAGCCTTAAGAGCGGGAGTAACATTCAGTACTTC. The rearrangement uses TRBV6-5 and TRBJ2-4, with 8 bases aligning to TRBD2. The junction had 7 bases not matched to a gene; V was cut back by 8 bases and J by 7 bases. The germline CDR1 and CDR2 sequences are MNHEY and SVGAGI. The CDR3 runs to 13 residues.

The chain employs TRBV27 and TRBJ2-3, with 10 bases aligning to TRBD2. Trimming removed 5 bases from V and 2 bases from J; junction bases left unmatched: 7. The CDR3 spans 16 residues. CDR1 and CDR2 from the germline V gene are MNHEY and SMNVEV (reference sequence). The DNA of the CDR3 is TGTGCCAGCAGTGACCGACTAGCGGGCCCCACAGATACGCAGTATTTT. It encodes CASSDRLAGPTDTQYF.

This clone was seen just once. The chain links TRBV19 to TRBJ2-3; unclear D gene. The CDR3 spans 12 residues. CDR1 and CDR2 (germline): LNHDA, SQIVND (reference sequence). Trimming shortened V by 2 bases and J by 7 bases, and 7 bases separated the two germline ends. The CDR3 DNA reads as TGTGCCAGTAGTATAACAGAAAATACGCAGTATTTT. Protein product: CASSITENTQYF.

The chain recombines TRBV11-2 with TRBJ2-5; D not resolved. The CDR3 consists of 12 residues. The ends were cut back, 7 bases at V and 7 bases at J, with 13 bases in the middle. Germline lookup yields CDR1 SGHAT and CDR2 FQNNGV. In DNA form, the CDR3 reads TGTGCCAGCACCTTGCGGCCGGGGACCCAGTACTTC. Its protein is CASTLRPGTQYF.